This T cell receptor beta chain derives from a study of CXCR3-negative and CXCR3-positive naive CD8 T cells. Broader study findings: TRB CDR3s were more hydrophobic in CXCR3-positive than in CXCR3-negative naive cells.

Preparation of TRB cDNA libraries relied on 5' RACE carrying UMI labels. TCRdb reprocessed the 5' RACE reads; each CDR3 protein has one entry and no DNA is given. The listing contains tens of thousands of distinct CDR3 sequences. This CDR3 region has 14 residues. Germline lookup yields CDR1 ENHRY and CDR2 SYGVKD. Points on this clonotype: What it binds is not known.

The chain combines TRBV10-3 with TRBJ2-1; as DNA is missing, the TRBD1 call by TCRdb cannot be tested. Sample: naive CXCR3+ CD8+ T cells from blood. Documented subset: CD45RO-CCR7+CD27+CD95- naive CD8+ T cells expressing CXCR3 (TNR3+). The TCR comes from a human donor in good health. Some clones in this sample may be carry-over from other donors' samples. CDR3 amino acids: CAISGAGGGNEQFF.